This T cell receptor (beta chain) originates from a study of blood T cell repertoires in COVID-19. At the level of the study: Acute and convalescent COVID-19 samples came from the United States, Italy and Spain.

CDR3 length: 16 amino acids. V was shortened by 0 bases and J by 3 bases, with 11 bases between the two germline ends. Per germline, CDR1 LGHNA and CDR2 YSLEER. Original data processing: How many nucleated cells were present was estimated from reference gene primer amplification. TCRdb's copy holds only in-frame clones and misses some; the assay was immunoSEQ multiplex PCR. V and J calls and clone size are given by that table; D and trimming were obtained from the DNA. Counted here are tens of thousands of clones, roughly 86% occurring once; the ten biggest clones make up roughly an eighth. The chain links TRBV4-3 to TRBJ2-2; tentatively, D is TRBD2 (6 bases). The sequenced sample consisted of peripheral blood. The source of this sequence is a human donor in a cohort sampled during active COVID-19. The CDR3 spells CASSQEHLAYTGELFF. CDR3 DNA sequence: TGCGCCAGCAGCCAAGAGCATCTAGCGTACACCGGGGAGCTGTTTTTT.